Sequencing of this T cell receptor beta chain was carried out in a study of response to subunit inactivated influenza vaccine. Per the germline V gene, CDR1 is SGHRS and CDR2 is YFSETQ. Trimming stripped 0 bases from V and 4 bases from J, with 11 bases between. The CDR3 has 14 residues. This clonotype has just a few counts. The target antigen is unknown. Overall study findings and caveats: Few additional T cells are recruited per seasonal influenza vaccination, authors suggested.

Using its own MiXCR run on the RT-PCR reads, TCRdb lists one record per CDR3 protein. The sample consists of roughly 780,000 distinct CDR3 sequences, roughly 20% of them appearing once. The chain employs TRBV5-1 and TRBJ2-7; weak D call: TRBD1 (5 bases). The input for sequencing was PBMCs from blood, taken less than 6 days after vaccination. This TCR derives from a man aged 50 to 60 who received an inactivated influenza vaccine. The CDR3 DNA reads TGCGCCAGCAGCTTGGTCTCGACAGCTTACGAGCAGTACTTC. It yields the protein CASSLVSTAYEQYF.